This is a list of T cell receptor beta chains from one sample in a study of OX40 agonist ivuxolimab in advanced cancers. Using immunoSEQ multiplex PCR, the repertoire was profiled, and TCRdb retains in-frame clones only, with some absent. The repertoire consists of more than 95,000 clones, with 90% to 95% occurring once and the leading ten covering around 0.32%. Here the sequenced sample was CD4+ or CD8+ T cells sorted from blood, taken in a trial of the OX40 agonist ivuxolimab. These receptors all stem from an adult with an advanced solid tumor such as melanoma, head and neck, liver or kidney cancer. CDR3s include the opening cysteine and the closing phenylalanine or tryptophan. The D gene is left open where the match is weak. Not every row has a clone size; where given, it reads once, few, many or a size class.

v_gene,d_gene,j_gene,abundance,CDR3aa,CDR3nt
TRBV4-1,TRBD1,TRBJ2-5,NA,CASSRGQGQETQYF,TGCGCCAGCAGCCGAGGACAGGGGCAAGAGACCCAGTACTTC
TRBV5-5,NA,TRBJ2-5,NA,CASSLVAGRQETQYF,TGTGCCAGCAGCTTGGTGGCAGGGCGCCAAGAGACCCAGTACTTC
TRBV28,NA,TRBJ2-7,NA,CASISIGSGGPYEQYF,TGTGCCAGCATCTCGATCGGCTCCGGGGGGCCCTACGAGCAGTACTTC
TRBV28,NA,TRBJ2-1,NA,CASSLWQGIDYNEQFF,TGTGCCAGCAGTTTATGGCAGGGCATAGATTACAATGAGCAGTTCTTC
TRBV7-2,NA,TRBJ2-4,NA,CASSLRQGSAKNIQYF,TGTGCCAGCAGCTTACGGCAGGGCTCAGCCAAAAACATTCAGTACTTC
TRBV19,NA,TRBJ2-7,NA,CASSTAPDPTYEQYF,TGTGCCAGTAGTACAGCCCCCGATCCCACCTACGAGCAGTACTTC
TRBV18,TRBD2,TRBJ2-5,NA,CASSPPPASGQETQYF,TGTGCCAGCTCACCACCTCCTGCTAGCGGCCAAGAGACCCAGTACTTC
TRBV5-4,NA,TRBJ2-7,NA,CASMPGRGLGEQYF,TGTGCCAGCATGCCCGGGAGGGGGCTGGGCGAGCAGTACTTC
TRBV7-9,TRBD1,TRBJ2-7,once,CASTSPGQGYEQYF,TGTGCCAGCACCTCCCCGGGACAGGGGTACGAGCAGTACTTC
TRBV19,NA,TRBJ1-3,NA,CASTSRRVSSGNTIYF,TGTGCCAGTACCTCCCGACGGGTGAGCTCTGGAAACACCATATATTTT
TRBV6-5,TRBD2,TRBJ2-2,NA,CASSTSGRGTGELFF,TGTGCCAGCAGTACAAGCGGGAGAGGGACCGGGGAGCTGTTTTTT
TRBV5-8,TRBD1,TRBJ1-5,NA,CASRTPGQGIKPQHF,TGTGCCAGCAGGACGCCGGGACAGGGCATCAAGCCCCAGCATTTT
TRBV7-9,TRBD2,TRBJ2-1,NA,CASSLVASASGSYEQFF,TGTGCCAGCAGCTTAGTTGCTTCGGCTAGCGGGAGTTATGAGCAGTTCTTC
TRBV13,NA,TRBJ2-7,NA,CASSLGGRMGVYEQYF,TGTGCCAGCAGCTTAGGCGGCCGGATGGGGGTCTACGAGCAGTACTTC
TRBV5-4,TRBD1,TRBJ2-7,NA,CASSSDRVGEQYF,TGTGCCAGCAGCTCAGACAGGGTTGGCGAGCAGTACTTC
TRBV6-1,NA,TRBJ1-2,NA,CASSEEGYTF,TGTGCCAGCAGTGAAGAGGGCTACACCTTC
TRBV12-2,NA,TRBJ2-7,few,CASRARGYLYEQYF,TGTGCAAGTCGCGCCAGGGGTTACCTCTACGAGCAGTACTTC
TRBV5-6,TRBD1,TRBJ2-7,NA,CASSLRTGSHEQYF,TGTGCCAGCAGCTTGCGGACAGGGAGCCACGAGCAGTACTTC
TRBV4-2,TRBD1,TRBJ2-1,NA,CASSHVVGQGNVEQFF,TGTGCCAGCAGCCACGTTGTGGGACAGGGAAATGTTGAGCAGTTCTTC
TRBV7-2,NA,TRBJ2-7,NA,CASSLMGGEQYF,TGTGCCAGCAGCTTAATGGGGGGCGAGCAGTACTTC
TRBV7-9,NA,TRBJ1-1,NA,CASRRLTGGAFF,TGTGCCAGCAGAAGGTTGACAGGCGGAGCTTTCTTT
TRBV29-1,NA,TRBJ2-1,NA,CSVELGALSEQFF,TGCAGCGTTGAATTGGGGGCGCTTAGCGAGCAGTTCTTC
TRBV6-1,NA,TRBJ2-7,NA,CASREGFAGEQYF,TGTGCCAGCAGGGAGGGGTTCGCGGGCGAGCAGTACTTC
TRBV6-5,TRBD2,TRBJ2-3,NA,CASSYSTSGSDTQYF,TGTGCCAGCAGTTACTCGACTAGCGGGAGTGATACGCAGTATTTT
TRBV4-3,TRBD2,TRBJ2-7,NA,CASSQTGASGAYEQYF,TGCGCCAGCAGCCAAACTGGAGCTAGCGGGGCCTACGAGCAGTACTTC
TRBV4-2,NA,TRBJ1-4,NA,CASRAGRDNEKLFF,TGTGCCAGCAGAGCAGGCAGGGACAATGAAAAACTGTTTTTT
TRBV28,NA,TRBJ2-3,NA,CASRRLGRTDTQYF,TGTGCCAGCAGACGACTAGGGAGAACAGATACGCAGTATTTT
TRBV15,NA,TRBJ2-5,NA,CATSRGQETQYF,TGTGCCACCAGCAGAGGGCAAGAGACCCAGTACTTC
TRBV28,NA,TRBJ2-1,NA,CASSLEAVGNEQFF,TGTGCCAGCAGTTTGGAGGCAGTCGGCAATGAGCAGTTCTTC
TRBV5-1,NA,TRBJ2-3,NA,CASSLGSGVGDTQYF,TGCGCCAGCAGCTTGGGTTCGGGAGTCGGAGATACGCAGTATTTT
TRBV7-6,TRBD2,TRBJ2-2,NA,CASSPVTLAGVQAGELFF,TGTGCCAGCAGCCCTGTGACCCTAGCGGGAGTTCAGGCCGGGGAGCTGTTTTTT
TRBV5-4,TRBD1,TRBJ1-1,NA,CASSQPTGDTEAFF,TGTGCCAGCAGCCAACCGACAGGGGACACTGAAGCTTTCTTT
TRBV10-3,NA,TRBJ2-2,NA,CAISEGTGELFF,TGTGCCATCAGTGAAGGGACCGGGGAGCTGTTTTTT
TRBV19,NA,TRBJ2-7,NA,CASRSLTSYEQYF,TGTGCCAGTAGAAGTCTGACCTCCTACGAGCAGTACTTC
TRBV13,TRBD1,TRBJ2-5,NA,CASSTRTGGETQYF,TGTGCCAGCAGCACCAGGACAGGGGGAGAGACCCAGTACTTC